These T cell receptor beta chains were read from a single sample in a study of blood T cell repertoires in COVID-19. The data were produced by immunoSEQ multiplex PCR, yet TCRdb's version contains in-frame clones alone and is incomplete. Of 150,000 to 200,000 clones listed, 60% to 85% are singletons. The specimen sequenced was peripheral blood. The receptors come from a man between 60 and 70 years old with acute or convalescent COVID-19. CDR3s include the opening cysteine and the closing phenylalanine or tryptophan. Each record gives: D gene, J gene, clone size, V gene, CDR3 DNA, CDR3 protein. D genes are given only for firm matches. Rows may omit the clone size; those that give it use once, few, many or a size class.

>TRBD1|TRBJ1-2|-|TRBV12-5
TGTGCTAGTGGTTTGATCCTAGACAGGGGAGATGGCTACACCTTC
CASGLILDRGDGYTF
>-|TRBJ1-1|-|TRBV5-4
TGTGCCAGCAGCTTTGAGGTGCTGATGAACACTGAAGCTTTCTTT
CASSFEVLMNTEAFF
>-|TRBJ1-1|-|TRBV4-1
TGCGCCAGCAGCCAAGTAGTGTCAACAGCTGAAGCTTTCTTT
CASSQVVSTAEAFF
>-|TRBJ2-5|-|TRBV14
TGTGCCAGCAGCCAATACGATTCTAGGGAGACCCAGTACTTC
CASSQYDSRETQYF
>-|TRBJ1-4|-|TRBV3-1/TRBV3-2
TGTGCCAGCAGCTCGGGGACTAATGAAAAACTGTTTTTT
CASSSGTNEKLFF
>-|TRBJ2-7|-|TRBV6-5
TGTGCCAGCAGTTACCAGGGGAACTACGAGCAGTACTTC
CASSYQGNYEQYF
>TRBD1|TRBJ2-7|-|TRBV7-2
TGTGCCAGCAGCTTATACGCGGCAGGGGGCCCGAGCGAGCAGTACTTC
CASSLYAAGGPSEQYF
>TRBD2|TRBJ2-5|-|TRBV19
TGTGCCAGTAGTATAGGGGCGAGCGGGGGGGCCAAAGAGACCCAGTACTTC
CASSIGASGGAKETQYF
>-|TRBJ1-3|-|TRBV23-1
TGCGCCAGCAGTCAGTCACAGATGTATTTT
CASSQSQMYF
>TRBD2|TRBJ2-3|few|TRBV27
TGTGCCAGCAGTTTAGCGGGGGGGCCCTTAGATACGCAGTATTTT
CASSLAGGPLDTQYF
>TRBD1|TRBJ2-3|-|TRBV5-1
TGCGCCAGCACCCGGGACAGGGGTACAGATACGCAGTATTTT
CASTRDRGTDTQYF
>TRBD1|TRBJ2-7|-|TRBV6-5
TGTGCCAGCAGTTATGGACAGGGGTCCTACGAGCAGTACTTC
CASSYGQGSYEQYF
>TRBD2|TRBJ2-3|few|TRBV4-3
TGCGCCAGCAGCCAAGATGGAAGCGGGGGGGGGCTAGATACGCAGTATTTT
CASSQDGSGGGLDTQYF
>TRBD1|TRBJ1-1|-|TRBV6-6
TGTGCCAGCAGTGACAGGGAGGACACTGAAGCTTTCTTT
CASSDREDTEAFF
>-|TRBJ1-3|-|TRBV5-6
TGTGCCAGCAGCTTGACAGATAATCCTGGAAACACCATATATTTT
CASSLTDNPGNTIYF
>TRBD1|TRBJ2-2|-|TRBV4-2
TGTGCCAGCAGCCAGGAGACAGGGGGGGGCGGGGAGCTGTTTTTT
CASSQETGGGGELFF
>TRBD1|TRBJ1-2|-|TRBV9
TGTGCCAGCAGCGTGACCGGGACAGGGGGCGACTATGGCTACACCTTC
CASSVTGTGGDYGYTF
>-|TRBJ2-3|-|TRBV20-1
TGCAGTGCGAGTAGACAGGCCCCGGATACGCAGTATTTT
CSASRQAPDTQYF
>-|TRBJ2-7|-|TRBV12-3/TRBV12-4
TGTGCCAGCAGCAAGGGACTGTCCTACGAGCAGTACTTC
CASSKGLSYEQYF
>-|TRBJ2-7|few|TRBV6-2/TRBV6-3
TGTGCCAGCAGTTACGCGGTGGACGAGCAGTACTTC
CASSYAVDEQYF
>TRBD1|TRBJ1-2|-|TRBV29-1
TGCAGCGTCCCCCTCCGGACAGGAGACTTTGGCTACACCTTC
CSVPLRTGDFGYTF
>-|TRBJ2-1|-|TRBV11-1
TGTGCCAGCAGCTTGTCCCAGTACAATGAGCAGTTCTTC
CASSLSQYNEQFF
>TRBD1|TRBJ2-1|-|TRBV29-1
TGCAGCGGCCTCAGGGGGCTGTATGAGCAGTTCTTC
CSGLRGLYEQFF